One and the same sample provided the 27 T cell receptor beta chains below, sequenced in a study of shared clonotypes between healthy human individuals. TCRdb's copy holds only in-frame clones and misses some; the assay was immunoSEQ multiplex PCR. The data hold roughly 2,300,000 clones, with roughly 90% observed a single time. Sequenced sample: naive CD4+ T cells from PBMCs. Subset: CD45RA+ positively selected. These receptors were taken from a man between 18 and 29 years old in good health. Some clones in this sample may be carry-over from other donors' samples.

The J gene is TRBJ2-3, the V gene TRBV5-1, with a weak D call TRBD2 (5 bases). The ends were cut back, 5 bases at V and 1 base at J, with 11 bases in the middle. The CDR3 contains 14 residues. Germline V gene data show CDR1 as SGHRS and CDR2 as YFSETQ. CDR3 sequence: CASRGALGTDTQYF. The CDR3 bases are TGCGCCAGCAGGGGAGCACTAGGCACAGATACGCAGTATTTT.

This rearrangement joins TRBV4-3 to TRBJ1-2; weak D call: TRBD1 (6 bases). Trimming took 6 bases from V and 2 from J, leaving 19 bases between them. Germline loops: CDR1 LGHNA, CDR2 YSLEER. This CDR3 has 16 residues. In DNA form, the CDR3 reads TGCGCCAGCAGTCAGGGGAATGGCAGGGTGAACTATGGCTACACCTTC. Translating gives CASSQGNGRVNYGYTF.

The chain carries TRBV18 and TRBJ1-3; no clear D. This CDR3 contains 15 residues. Trimming took 2 bases from V and 0 from J, leaving 8 bases between them. Germline assignment: CDR1 KGHSH and CDR2 LQKENI. Written as DNA, the CDR3 is TGTGCCAGCTCACCAGGGATGAGCTCTGGAAACACCATATATTTT. Translation gives CASSPGMSSGNTIYF.

This chain links TRBV7-9 with TRBJ1-1; possible D gene TRBD1, 5 bases. The germline V and J ends were trimmed by 1 base and 3 bases, with 9 bases remaining between them. The CDR3 has 14 amino acids. Germline V gives CDR1 SEHNR, CDR2 FQNEAQ (reference sequence). CDR3 nucleotides: TGTGCCAGCAGCTTAGTTGGGGCAGACACTGAAGCTTTCTTT. Translating gives CASSLVGADTEAFF.

In regard to this clone: Distinct nucleotide sequences in the sample also encode this CDR3. The rearrangement joins TRBV9 to TRBJ2-2; 10 bases are shared with TRBD2. The germline gives CDR1 SGDLS, CDR2 YYNGEE. The CDR3 extends over 16 amino acids. J was trimmed by 0 bases and V by 2 bases; bases with no gene match: 1. CDR3 residues: CASSVSGRTNTGELFF. In DNA form, the CDR3 reads TGTGCCAGCAGCGTTAGCGGGAGGACGAACACCGGGGAGCTGTTTTTT.

The chain carries TRBV6-6 and TRBJ2-3; possibly TRBD1 or TRBD2 for D (5 bases each). The CDR3 is 12 residues long. The V and J ends lost 8 bases and 4 bases respectively, with 10 bases between them. Germline CDR1 MNHNY, CDR2 SVGAGI (reference sequence). The DNA of the CDR3 is TGTGCCAGCGGGAGAGGGGCAGATACGCAGTATTTT. It specifies CASGRGADTQYF.

The chain carries TRBV7-9 and TRBJ2-1; D might be TRBD1 or TRBD2, each matching 5 bases. The ends were cut back, 10 bases at V and 0 bases at J, with 10 bases in the middle. CDR1 SEHNR and CDR2 FQNEAQ come from the germline V gene (reference sequence). The CDR3 runs to 13 residues. The CDR3 bases are TGTGCCAATGGGGGATCCTCCTACAATGAGCAGTTCTTC. Its protein product is CANGGSSYNEQFF. The variable domain in full, with the rest retrieved from reference TRBV7-9 and TRBJ2-1, is DTGVSQNPRHKITKRGQNVTFRCDPISEHNRLYWYRQTLGQGPEFLTYFQNEAQLEKSRLLSDRFSAERPKGSFSTLEIQRTEQGDSAMYLCANGGSSYNEQFFGPGTRLTVL.

The V gene is TRBV9, the J gene TRBJ2-7; 10 positions agree with TRBD1. There are 13 residues in the CDR3. The germline V gene encodes CDR1 SGDLS and CDR2 YYNGEE. Losses at the gene ends were 3 bases for V and 11 bases for J; bases not matched to a gene: 8. CDR3 DNA: TGTGCCAGCAGCGCCGAACCGGGACAGGGGAAGTACTTC. It codes for CASSAEPGQGKYF.

The genes are TRBV28 and TRBJ2-3; 9 bases line up with TRBD1. V was clipped by 2 bases and J by 2 bases; unmatched bases: 5. The CDR3 contains 16 residues. Germline CDR1 is MDHEN and CDR2 is SYDVKM. The CDR3 DNA follows: TGTGCCAGCAGTTTAAGGGACAGGGTCCCCACAGATACGCAGTATTTT. Residues: CASSLRDRVPTDTQYF.

CDR3 bases: TGTGCCAGCAGCTCCGGGTCCCCATCCATCCAGATCTATGGCTACACCTTC. Encoded protein: CASSSGSPSIQIYGYTF. The rearrangement uses TRBV28 and TRBJ1-2, with no clear D. The CDR3 is 17 amino acids. With 6 bases removed from V and 4 bases from J, the gap between germline ends came to 24 bases. Germline V gene sequence: CDR1 MDHEN, CDR2 SYDVKM.

The chain has TRBV28 and TRBJ2-5, with D unclear. Deletions cut 7 bases from V and 2 bases from J, with 14 bases between. The CDR3 is 14 residues long. Germline V gene lookup returns CDR1 MDHEN and CDR2 SYDVKM. The CDR3 DNA reads as TGTGCCAGCAACAATCGGCTCCGGCAAGAGACCCAGTACTTC. This sequence encodes CASNNRLRQETQYF.

This chain links TRBV27 with TRBJ2-7; 15 bases line up with TRBD2. The CDR3 sequence is 18 residues long. V was pared by 5 bases and J by 9 bases, with 17 bases of the junction left unmatched. The germline V gene has CDR1 MNHEY and CDR2 SMNVEV (reference sequence). The CDR3 DNA sequence: TGTGCCAGCAGTCAGACGGGACTAGCGGGAGGATTCTGGTTCCGGCAGTACTTC. Translation: CASSQTGLAGGFWFRQYF.

The chain couples TRBV7-7 to TRBJ2-5; no firm D call. V was clipped by 2 bases and J by 4 bases, with 20 bases between them. The CDR3 consists of 17 residues. Germline lookup yields CDR1 SSHAT and CDR2 FNYEAQ (reference sequence). The CDR3 sequence is CASSLNPETVPSETQYF. The CDR3 bases are TGTGCCAGCAGCTTAAATCCGGAAACAGTCCCCTCAGAGACCCAGTACTTC.

This clone came up once. The V gene is TRBV5-1, the J gene TRBJ2-7; D may match TRBD1 or TRBD2 (5 bases each). The germline V gene encodes CDR1 SGHRS and CDR2 YFSETQ. With 5 bases removed from V and 4 bases from J, the gap between germline ends came to 10 bases. This CDR3 is built from 12 residues. For the CDR3, the DNA is TGCGCCAGCAGACTCGGGACGTACGAGCAGTACTTC. Protein sequence: CASRLGTYEQYF.

The gene calls are TRBV29-1 and TRBJ1-1; D call uncertain. Germline V gene lookup returns CDR1 SQVTM and CDR2 ANQGSEA. Trimming took off 7 bases at V and 1 base at J, with 16 bases between the two ends. This CDR3 is built from 14 residues. CDR3 DNA sequence: TGCAGCGCCCGGAAGACGCTTGAGAACACTGAAGCTTTCTTT. Translated: CSARKTLENTEAFF.

V and J are TRBV4-1 and TRBJ2-1, with TRBD2 matching over 12 bases. The CDR3 runs to 15 residues. The junction had 7 bases not matched to a gene; V was cut back by 4 bases and J by 9 bases. Germline CDR1 reads MGHRA; CDR2 reads YSYEKL. The CDR3 coding sequence is TGCGCCAGCAGCCGGGGACTAGCGGGTTATCCTGAGCAGTTCTTC. This codes for CASSRGLAGYPEQFF.

This clone came up once. This chain uses TRBV5-1 with TRBJ2-4, with D maybe TRBD2 (6 bases). Trimming removed 3 bases at V and 9 bases at J, with 13 bases between. Germline V gene data show CDR1 as SGHRS and CDR2 as YFSETQ. The CDR3 extends over 13 amino acids. The CDR3 DNA is TGCGCCAGCAGCTGGGATCAGGAGGGCATTCAGTACTTC. It specifies CASSWDQEGIQYF.

The V gene is TRBV7-2, the J gene TRBJ2-1; no firm D call. CDR3 length: 13 amino acids. The V gene's germline CDR1 is SGHTA and CDR2 FQGNSA. V lost 5 bases to trimming and J lost 9 bases, with 14 bases between them. CDR3 region: CASSRLRWGEQFF. The CDR3 DNA sequence: TGTGCCAGCAGCCGCTTACGGTGGGGTGAGCAGTTCTTC.

The chain combines TRBV6-1 with TRBJ1-4; no reliable D call. V lost 2 bases and J lost 2, with 15 bases in between. This CDR3 spans 17 amino acids. CDR1 is MNHNS and CDR2 is SASEGT in the germline V gene. CDR3 loop: CASSERISTGTNEKLFF. The DNA for the CDR3 is TGTGCCAGCAGTGAAAGGATAAGCACGGGCACTAATGAAAAACTGTTTTTT.

The V call is TRBV7-8, the J call TRBJ1-2; TRBD1 matches at 9 bases. This CDR3 contains 15 residues. V shed 5 bases, J shed 6 bases, and the junction held 10 bases outside the gene matches. Looked up from germline, CDR1 is SGHVS and CDR2 is FQNEAQ. The CDR3 spells CASSQYRGPSDGYTF. In DNA form, the CDR3 reads TGTGCCAGCAGCCAATACAGGGGGCCGAGTGATGGCTACACCTTC.

The chain is built from TRBV19 and TRBJ1-2; no firm D call. The CDR3 extends over 15 amino acids. The ends were cut back, 7 bases at V and 1 base at J, with 16 bases in the middle. CDR1 is LNHDA, CDR2 SQIVND, per germline (reference sequence). The CDR3 region has the DNA TGTGCCAGTACCGCCGGCCGGGGAGGTAACTATGGCTACACCTTC. The encoded protein is CASTAGRGGNYGYTF.

In its sample, this clone was seen a few times. The V gene is TRBV2, the J gene TRBJ2-7; D tentatively reads TRBD1 or TRBD2 (5 bases each). The V end lost 8 bases, the J end lost 7 bases, and 15 bases lay between the germline ends. The length of the CDR3 is 12 residues. The germline V gene encodes CDR1 SNHLY and CDR2 FYNNEI. The CDR3: CASGATEGEQYF. The CDR3 nucleotides are TGTGCCAGCGGAGCTACTGAGGGGGAGCAGTACTTC.

The chain employs TRBV5-1 and TRBJ1-3; no reliable D call. V dropped 4 bases and J dropped 0 bases, with 5 bases sitting between them. The CDR3 sequence is 13 residues long. Germline assignment: CDR1 SGHRS and CDR2 YFSETQ. The CDR3 region has the DNA TGCGCCAGCAGCCCTCTCTCTGGAAACACCATATATTTT. It encodes CASSPLSGNTIYF.

The chain uses TRBV28 and TRBJ2-3, with D possibly being TRBD1 (6 bases). The V and J ends lost 10 bases and 6 bases respectively, with 17 bases between them. Per the germline V gene, CDR1 is MDHEN and CDR2 is SYDVKM. CDR3 length: 13 residues. CDR3 in DNA: TGTGCCATCCTCGACGGACAGAGGGATACGCAGTATTTT. Its translation is CAILDGQRDTQYF.

This chain connects TRBV28 to TRBJ2-5; D is possibly TRBD1 (5 bases). V dropped 1 base and J dropped 4 bases, with 10 bases sitting between them. The CDR3 spans 14 residues. The germline V gene has CDR1 MDHEN and CDR2 SYDVKM. The CDR3 sequence is CASSLLSRAETQYF. Written as DNA, the CDR3 is TGTGCCAGCAGTTTATTGTCCAGGGCAGAGACCCAGTACTTC.

The J gene is TRBJ1-2, the V gene TRBV15; no reliable D call. Germline assignment: CDR1 LNHNV and CDR2 YYDKDF (reference sequence). Trimming removed 1 base at V and 8 bases at J, with 14 bases between. The CDR3 spans 14 residues. This CDR3 reads CATSRVPGIGGYTF. CDR3 DNA sequence: TGTGCCACCAGCAGAGTCCCCGGTATTGGGGGCTACACCTTC.

The chain employs TRBV19 and TRBJ2-7; no reliable D call. This CDR3 is 15 amino acids long. V was pared by 3 bases and J by 2 bases, with 14 bases between. CDR1 LNHDA and CDR2 SQIVND come from the germline V gene (reference sequence). The CDR3 coding sequence is TGTGCCAGTAGTATGTATGGGTATCCACCCTACGAGCAGTACTTC. Its protein product is CASSMYGYPPYEQYF.